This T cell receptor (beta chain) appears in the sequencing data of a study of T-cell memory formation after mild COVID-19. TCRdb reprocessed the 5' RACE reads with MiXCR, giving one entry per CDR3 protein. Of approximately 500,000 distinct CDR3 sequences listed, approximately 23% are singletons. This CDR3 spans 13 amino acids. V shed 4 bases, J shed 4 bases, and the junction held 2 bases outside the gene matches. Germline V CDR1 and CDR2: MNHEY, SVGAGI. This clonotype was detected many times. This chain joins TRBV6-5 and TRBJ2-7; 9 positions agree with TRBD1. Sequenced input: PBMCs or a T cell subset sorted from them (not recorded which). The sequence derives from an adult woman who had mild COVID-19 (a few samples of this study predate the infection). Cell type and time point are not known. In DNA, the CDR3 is TGTGCCAGCAGTTGGGGACAGGGTTACGAGCAGTACTTC. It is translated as CASSWGQGYEQYF.